Listed below are T cell receptor beta chains from one sample, sequenced in a study of blood T cell repertoires in COVID-19. TCRdb's table, derived via immunoSEQ multiplex PCR, lists solely in-frame clones and lacks some. Here the sample spans roughly 200,000 clones, roughly 81% being singletons. Sequenced sample: peripheral blood. These receptors all stem from a woman of 80 years or more with COVID-19, enrolled during active disease. Both conserved end residues are part of each CDR3. Size values are once, few and many counts, or a class for expanded clones, and some rows have none.

>TRBJ1-2|.|TRBV6-1
CASSEGREATF
>TRBJ1-1|.|TRBV5-8
CASSLTRNTEAFF
>TRBJ1-1|few|TRBV6-6
CASSQLDTEAFF
>TRBJ2-2|few|TRBV4-1
CASSQGQGNTGELFF
>TRBJ2-1|.|TRBV27
CASTSLGRVVNEQFF
>TRBJ1-2|few|TRBV19
CASSLSAGSYGYTF
>TRBJ2-2|.|TRBV7-9
CASSLELNTGELFF
>TRBJ1-2|.|TRBV6-1
CASSDFLGYTF
>TRBJ2-3|.|TRBV30
CAWSVPIAGASTDTQYF
>TRBJ1-2|.|TRBV27
CASSLLGAAEGYTF
>TRBJ2-7|.|TRBV5-1
CATRRDIAYEQYF
>TRBJ2-1|.|TRBV10-3
CAISESGTSGRSSYNEQFF
>TRBJ1-1|.|TRBV2
CASSGETRMNTEAFF
>TRBJ2-1|.|TRBV20-1
CSASNRQRGYSGEQFF
>TRBJ2-3|.|TRBV9
CASSVGQRTDTQYF
>TRBJ1-3|.|TRBV30
CALGQGPRNTIYF
>TRBJ2-1|.|TRBV5-8
CASSPRGASGSHEQFF